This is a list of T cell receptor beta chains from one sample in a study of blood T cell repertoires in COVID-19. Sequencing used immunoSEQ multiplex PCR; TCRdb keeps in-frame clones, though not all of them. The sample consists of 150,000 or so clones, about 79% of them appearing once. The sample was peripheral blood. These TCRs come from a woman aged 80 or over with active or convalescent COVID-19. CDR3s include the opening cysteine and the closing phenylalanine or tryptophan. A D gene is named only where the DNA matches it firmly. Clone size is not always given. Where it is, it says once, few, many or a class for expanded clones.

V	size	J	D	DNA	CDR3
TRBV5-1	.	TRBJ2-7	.	TGCGCCTCTAGCCGAACTACTTACGAGCAGTACTTC	CASSRTTYEQYF
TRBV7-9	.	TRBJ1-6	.	TGTGCCAGCAGCTTAGCGGCAGATAATTCACCCCTCCACTTT	CASSLAADNSPLHF
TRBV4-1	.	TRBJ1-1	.	TGCGCCAGCAGCCAAGATCGGACAGCCAACACTGAAGCTTTCTTT	CASSQDRTANTEAFF
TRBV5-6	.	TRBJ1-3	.	TGTGCCAGCGACTTCCAGAGCCCCTCTGGAAACACCATATATTTT	CASDFQSPSGNTIYF
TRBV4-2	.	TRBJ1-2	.	TGTGCCAGCAGCCAAGATCGTCAGGGTGTCTATGGCTACACCTTC	CASSQDRQGVYGYTF
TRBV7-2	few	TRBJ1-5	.	TGTGCCAGCAGCTTAAAGGGGTCGGAACAGCCCCAGCATTTT	CASSLKGSEQPQHF
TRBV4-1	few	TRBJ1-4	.	TGCGCCAGCAGCCGTTCGGACCGGAGGGATGAAAAACTGTTTTTT	CASSRSDRRDEKLFF
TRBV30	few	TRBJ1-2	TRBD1	TGTGCCTGGAATAGACCGGGACAGAACTATGGCTACACCTTC	CAWNRPGQNYGYTF
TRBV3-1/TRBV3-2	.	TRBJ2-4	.	TGTGCCAGCAGCCAAGAGTTTGGCCAAGACTGGACCAAAAACATTCAGTACTTC	CASSQEFGQDWTKNIQYF
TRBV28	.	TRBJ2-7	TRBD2	TGTGCCAGCAATCAGGAACGGGGGGATCACGAGCAGTACTTC	CASNQERGDHEQYF
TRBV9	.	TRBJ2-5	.	TGTGCCAGCAGCGTAGAGGGGGGGGCTAGAGAGACCCAGTACTTC	CASSVEGGARETQYF
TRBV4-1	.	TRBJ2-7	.	TGCGCCAGCAGCCAAGGGGCCGAAATAAGCGGCGAGCAGTACTTC	CASSQGAEISGEQYF
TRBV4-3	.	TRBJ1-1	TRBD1	TGCGCCAGCAGCCCAACGTCCGGGACAGAGAACACTGAAGCTTTCTTT	CASSPTSGTENTEAFF
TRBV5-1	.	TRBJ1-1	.	TGCGCCAGCAAAGACACGGTAAACACTGAAGCTTTCTTT	CASKDTVNTEAFF
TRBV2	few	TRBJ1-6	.	TGTGCCAGCAGGGAGCAGGGTCCGGGAGAGTCACCCCTCCACTTT	CASREQGPGESPLHF
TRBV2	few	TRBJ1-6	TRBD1	TGTGCCAGCAACCTACAGGGGGCGCTCGGTAATTCACCCCTCCACTTT	CASNLQGALGNSPLHF
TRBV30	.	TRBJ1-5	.	TGTGCCTGGAGCAGTAATAGCAATCAGCCCCAGCATTTT	CAWSSNSNQPQHF
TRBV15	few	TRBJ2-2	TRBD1	TGTGCCACCAGCAGCAATACAGGGGAAGCCGGGGAGCTGTTTTTT	CATSSNTGEAGELFF